The 21 T cell receptor beta chains below all came from one sample that was sequenced in a study of T cell changes during pregnancy in multiple sclerosis. Method: immunoSEQ multiplex PCR; TCRdb's copy keeps in-frame clones and lacks some. The repertoire holds roughly 64,000 clones, roughly 90% seen once, with 1.4% in the top ten. Sequenced here: peripheral blood, sampled in the second trimester of pregnancy. The receptor set was obtained from a female donor with multiple sclerosis, enrolled in a pregnancy study.

The CDR3, as DNA: TGTGCCAGCAGCGCACCGCCGGGATCCTACAATGAGCAGTTCTTC. Its protein is CASSAPPGSYNEQFF. This chain connects TRBV9 to TRBJ2-1; tentatively, D is TRBD2 (5 bases). CDR1 SGDLS and CDR2 YYNGEE come from the germline V gene. V was cut by 3 bases and J by 1 base, with 11 bases left in between. The CDR3 runs 15 residues.

The V call is TRBV2, the J call TRBJ1-1; D gene ambiguous. Germline CDR1 is SNHLY and CDR2 is FYNNEI. Trimming left V 5 bases short and J 3 bases short, with 4 bases between. CDR3 length: 11 residues. CDR3 nucleotide sequence: TGTGCCAGCAGTCTCGACACTGAAGCTTTCTTT. Translating it yields CASSLDTEAFF. The full variable domain, its missing parts supplied by reference TRBV2 and TRBJ1-1, is EPEVTQTPSHQVTQMGQEVILRCVPISNHLYFYWYRQILGQKVEFLVSFYNNEISEKSEIFDDQFSVERPDGSNFTLKIRSTKLEDSAMYFCASSLDTEAFFGQGTRLTVV.

The chain combines TRBV19 with TRBJ2-7; 9 bases are shared with TRBD1. V lost 6 bases to trimming and J lost 4 bases; unmatched junction nucleotides: 10. Germline V gene lookup returns CDR1 LNHDA and CDR2 SQIVND (reference sequence). The CDR3 runs 15 residues. Here the CDR3 reads CASSPYSGTGYEQYF. The CDR3 DNA sequence: TGTGCCAGTAGCCCATATTCGGGGACAGGGTACGAGCAGTACTTC.

In DNA form, the CDR3 reads TGTGCCAGCAAAAAAGTAGCGGAGGGGACTGAAGCTTTCTTT. Protein product: CASKKVAEGTEAFF. The chain recombines TRBV19 with TRBJ1-1, with TRBD1 as a possible D gene (5 bases). The V end was cut by 9 bases, the J end by 5 bases, with 19 bases between. The CDR3 runs 14 residues. Germline V CDR1 and CDR2: LNHDA, SQIVND (reference sequence).

This rearrangement joins TRBV7-2 to TRBJ2-2; possibly TRBD2 for D (5 bases). With 1 base removed from V and 6 bases from J, the gap between germline ends came to 12 bases. This CDR3 has 15 residues. Germline V CDR1 and CDR2: SGHTA, FQGNSA. This CDR3 reads CASSLEGRRAGELFF. The CDR3, as DNA: TGTGCCAGCAGCTTAGAAGGGAGACGGGCCGGGGAGCTGTTTTTT.

The chain couples TRBV7-2 to TRBJ2-3, with a weak D call TRBD2 (5 bases). The CDR3 loop spans 14 amino acids. From germline, CDR1 is SGHTA and CDR2 FQGNSA. Trimming left V 3 bases short and J 1 base short, with 8 bases between. CDR3 in amino acids: CASSFFGGTDTQYF. For the CDR3, the DNA is TGTGCCAGCAGCTTCTTCGGGGGCACAGATACGCAGTATTTT.

This rearrangement joins TRBV12-5 to TRBJ2-1; 13 nucleotides match TRBD2. Germline CDR1 is LGHNT and CDR2 is FRNRAP. The CDR3 contains 19 residues. The V gene end was trimmed by 4 bases and the J gene end by 6 bases; junction bases not matched to a gene: 15. The CDR3 loop is CASGWEGLAGEGRGNEQFF. CDR3 in DNA: TGTGCTAGTGGTTGGGAAGGACTAGCGGGAGAGGGTCGAGGCAATGAGCAGTTCTTC. The full variable domain, its missing parts supplied by reference TRBV12-5 and TRBJ2-1, is DARVTQTPRHKVTEMGQEVTMRCQPILGHNTVFWYRQTMMQGLELLAYFRNRAPLDDSGMPKDRFSAEMPDATLATLKIQPSEPRDSAVYFCASGWEGLAGEGRGNEQFFGPGTRLTVL.

V and J are TRBV7-2 and TRBJ2-2, with D possibly TRBD1 on 6 matching bases. V lost 3 bases and J lost 3, with 14 bases in between. This CDR3 spans 16 amino acids. Germline V gene data show CDR1 as SGHTA and CDR2 as FQGNSA. CDR3 sequence: CASSFLGRGYTGELFF. The CDR3 region has the DNA TGTGCCAGCAGCTTTCTAGGCAGGGGATACACCGGGGAGCTGTTTTTT.

V usage is TRBV10-2 and J usage is TRBJ2-7; a possible D gene is TRBD1 (5 bases). The CDR3 extends over 14 amino acids. V was pared by 7 bases and J by 0 bases, with 13 bases between. Germline V gene lookup returns CDR1 WSHSY and CDR2 SAAADI. CDR3 region: CASIQEWGSYEQYF. CDR3 DNA sequence: TGCGCCAGCATACAGGAATGGGGCTCCTACGAGCAGTACTTC.

V gene TRBV5-1 combines with J gene TRBJ2-4, with 8 bases identical to TRBD1. Germline V gene sequence: CDR1 SGHRS, CDR2 YFSETQ. The CDR3 runs to 14 residues. With 4 bases clipped from V and 9 bases from J, the junction kept 9 bases outside the gene matches. The CDR3 nucleotides are TGCGCCAGCAGCCCCGGACAGGGCTGGAGCATTCAGTACTTC. It encodes CASSPGQGWSIQYF. The full variable domain, in which reference TRBV5-1 and TRBJ2-4 provide the parts outside the CDR3, is KAGVTQTPRYLIKTRGQQVTLSCSPISGHRSVSWYQQTPGQGLQFLFEYFSETQRNKGNFPGRFSGRQFSNSRSEMNVSTLELGDSALYLCASSPGQGWSIQYFGAGTRLSVL.

The chain joins TRBV27 to TRBJ2-5; D may be TRBD2 (6 bases). The germline V gene encodes CDR1 MNHEY and CDR2 SMNVEV (reference sequence). This CDR3 is 14 amino acids long. The V gene lost 2 bases and the J gene lost 0 bases, with 7 bases spanning the gap. This chain's CDR3 is CASSLVADQETQYF. The CDR3 nucleotides read TGTGCCAGCAGTTTAGTAGCGGACCAAGAGACCCAGTACTTC.

The chain is built from TRBV10-3 and TRBJ2-3; 7 bases agree with TRBD2. Germline V gene sequence: CDR1 ENHRY, CDR2 SYGVKD. The CDR3 is 16 residues long. The V and J ends lost 5 bases and 0 bases, in that order; junction bases with no gene match: 8. CDR3 DNA: TGTGCCATCAGTACCGGGACTACCATAAGCACAGATACGCAGTATTTT. The encoded protein is CAISTGTTISTDTQYF.

J is TRBJ2-1 and V is TRBV27; 11 bases match TRBD2. V shed 6 bases, J shed 9 bases, and the junction held 7 bases outside the gene matches. This CDR3 has 14 amino acids. Germline V gene data show CDR1 as MNHEY and CDR2 as SMNVEV (reference sequence). CDR3 region: CASRLAGGSGEQFF. The CDR3 DNA follows: TGTGCCAGCAGGCTAGCGGGAGGTAGCGGTGAGCAGTTCTTC.

J is TRBJ1-1 and V is TRBV11-2; no clear D gene. Germline CDR1 is SGHAT and CDR2 is FQNNGV. Trimming removed 5 bases at V and 0 bases at J, with 13 bases between. This CDR3 has 15 amino acids. The CDR3 coding sequence is TGTGCCAGCAGCCCTACCCGGCGGATGAACACTGAAGCTTTCTTT. Its translation is CASSPTRRMNTEAFF.

As concerns this clone: One junction end does not reproduce the germline sequence, and a read error may be involved. V is TRBV7-7 and J is TRBJ2-1; TRBD2 agrees at 15 bases. Germline CDR1 is SSHAT and CDR2 is FNYEAQ (reference sequence). The CDR3 has 17 residues. The DNA for the CDR3 is TGTGCTAGCAGCCTGGGACTAGCGGGAGGTAATATAGATGAGCAGTTCTTC. Protein sequence: CASSLGLAGGNIDEQFF.

The sample holds a few counts of this clone. This chain connects TRBV6-4 to TRBJ2-2; a weak D match, TRBD2 (6 bases). Per the germline V gene, CDR1 is MRHNA and CDR2 is SNTAGT. V gave up 5 bases and J gave up 3 bases, with 7 bases separating them. The CDR3 runs 13 residues. The CDR3 coding sequence is TGTGCCAGCAGTCCTAGCGACACCGGGGAGCTGTTTTTT. It translates to CASSPSDTGELFF.

This clone is labeled as medium-sized. The V gene is TRBV19, the J gene TRBJ1-1; D remains ambiguous. The CDR3 is made up of 14 amino acids. Trimming removed 1 base from V and 3 bases from J, with 9 bases in between. Germline V CDR1 and CDR2: LNHDA, SQIVND (reference sequence). Here the CDR3 DNA reads TGTGCCAGTAGTATAGTTCCTGGGCACACTGAAGCTTTCTTT. Translating it yields CASSIVPGHTEAFF.

This rearrangement joins TRBV5-1 to TRBJ2-5; tentatively, D is TRBD1 (6 bases). V was cut by 6 bases and J by 3 bases, with 15 bases left in between. The germline V gene encodes CDR1 SGHRS and CDR2 YFSETQ. This CDR3 comprises 14 residues. CDR3: CASTWGLLKETQYF. In nucleotides, the CDR3 is TGCGCCAGCACATGGGGGCTTCTAAAAGAGACCCAGTACTTC.

This sequence joins TRBV5-4 and TRBJ2-1; 7 bases are a match to TRBD2. V lost 2 bases to trimming and J lost 1 base; unmatched junction nucleotides: 6. Germline assignment: CDR1 SGHNT and CDR2 YYREEE (reference sequence). The CDR3 has 16 residues. CDR3 amino acids: CASSFSPGGSYNEQFF. For the CDR3, the DNA is TGTGCCAGCAGCTTTTCGCCGGGAGGTTCCTACAATGAGCAGTTCTTC.

The chain links TRBV7-5 to TRBJ2-1; the DNA was not compared with TRBD1, the D call given in the table. TRBV7-5 corresponds to a pseudogene. CDR3 length equals 15 residues. CDR3 in DNA: TGTGTCAGAAGACTCGGGACAGATCCCTACAATGAGCAGTTCTTC. Residues: CVRRLGTDPYNEQFF.

V usage is TRBV7-8 and J usage is TRBJ2-1; weak D call: TRBD2 (6 bases). There are 14 residues in the CDR3. CDR1 is SGHVS and CDR2 is FQNEAQ in the germline V gene. V shed 0 bases and J shed 6 bases, with 9 bases lying between them. The CDR3 bases are TGTGCCAGCAGCTTAGCGTCTAGCGCCAATGAGCAGTTCTTC. Translated, it gives CASSLASSANEQFF.